This TCR beta chain appears in the sequencing data of a study of OX40 agonist ivuxolimab in advanced cancers. The wider study: Hepatocellular carcinoma, melanoma, renal cell or head and neck cancer was diagnosed in the dose-escalation patients. Among those enrolled, mean age was around 60 years (range roughly 23 to 79) and approximately 83% were male. Eligibility admitted prior anti-PD-1, anti-PD-L1 or anti-CTLA-4 therapy; 40% to 50% had some.

About this clone: Its specificity is not known.

Germline assignment: CDR1 SGDLS and CDR2 YYNGEE. V was cut by 0 bases and J by 1 base, with 10 bases left in between. The CDR3 covers 15 residues. Method: immunoSEQ multiplex PCR; TCRdb's copy keeps in-frame clones and lacks some. The data hold tens of thousands of clones, with roughly 91% observed a single time. Study-wide points: Clones of CD4+ and CD8+ blood T cells grew by week 6 at doses of 0.1 to 3.0 mg/kg.

This clonotype was sampled from an adult with an advanced solid tumor such as melanoma, head and neck, liver or kidney cancer. The specimen comprised CD4+ or CD8+ T cells sorted from blood, sampled in a trial of the OX40 agonist ivuxolimab. This rearrangement joins TRBV9 to TRBJ1-1; no reliable D call. In DNA form, the CDR3 reads TGTGCCAGCAGCGTAGTCGACACTGGGAACACTGAAGCTTTCTTT. Translated: CASSVVDTGNTEAFF.